This TCR beta chain was captured by sequencing in a study of blood T cell repertoires in COVID-19. Study-level background: The analysed material was cDNA or gDNA that came from T cells, B-cell-depleted T cells, or PBMCs.

The sample holds one count of this clone. The V end was cut by 4 bases, the J end by 2 bases, with 21 bases between. This CDR3 is built from 17 residues. The V gene's germline CDR1 is SGHRS and CDR2 YFSETQ. Per the study methods: Reference gene primer amplification gave nucleated cell count estimates. Sequenced by immunoSEQ multiplex PCR; TCRdb stores in-frame clones only, minus some. V, J and clone size reflect that table, while D and trimming were determined from the DNA. The sample carries over 100,000 clones, approximately 78% recorded once. The sequenced sample was peripheral blood. This TCR derives from a man between 65 and 85 years old with acute or convalescent COVID-19. The chain couples TRBV5-1 to TRBJ1-1, with D hard to call. The CDR3 reads CASSLPGASFGNTEAFF. CDR3 nucleotides: TGCGCCAGCAGCCTTCCGGGAGCATCCTTCGGAAACACTGAAGCTTTCTTT.